This T cell receptor (beta chain) was captured in a study of human T cells and chemical hapten exposure. TCRdb itself ran the RACE reads through MiXCR, one entry per CDR3 protein. This sample has fewer than 95,000 distinct CDR3 sequences, with 8% to 13% found just once. With 0 bases clipped from V and 8 bases from J, the junction kept 12 bases outside the gene matches. Germline values: CDR1 MNHEY, CDR2 SVGAGI. The CDR3 is 16 amino acids. In its sample, this clonotype was seen many times. This sample's time point: patch test 2, 6 weeks after DPC sensitization. Treatment meaning: therapeutic diphenylcyclopropenone sensitization with weekly scalp DPC.

Material: whole blood, obtained in connection with sensitization to the hapten diphenylcyclopropenone (DPC). This chain uses TRBV6-5 with TRBJ1-2, with 7 nucleotides matching TRBD1. The sequence was obtained from a man between 40 and 49 years old with alopecia areata. Some clones in this sample may be carry-over from other donors' samples. The CDR3 here is CASSYSFRQGRFGYTF. The CDR3 DNA is TGTGCCAGCAGTTACTCTTTCCGACAGGGAAGATTCGGCTACACCTTC.